Below are 27 T cell receptor beta chains sequenced from a single sample in a study of blood T cell repertoires in COVID-19. Sequencing was performed with immunoSEQ multiplex PCR; in TCRdb, only in-frame clones are kept and a portion is missing. The profile shows about 180,000 clones, roughly 87% of them singletons. What was sequenced was PBMCs or T cells enriched from blood (not recorded which). The receptors here all came from a woman aged 45-60 years who had recovered from COVID-19.

This clone has just a few counts. The V gene is TRBV21-1, the J gene TRBJ1-2; the D call TRBD1 from the table was never checked on the DNA. TRBV21-1 is recorded as a pseudogene. The CDR3 covers 14 residues. CDR3 loop: CASRTLDRVVGYTF. CDR3 in DNA: TGTGCCAGCAGGACCTTGGACAGGGTAGTAGGCTACACCTTC.

The chain links TRBV15 to TRBJ2-7, with D uncertain. The CDR3 runs 14 residues. Germline CDR1 reads LNHNV; CDR2 reads YYDKDF (reference sequence). The V gene lost 1 base and the J gene lost 1 base, with 8 bases spanning the gap. This CDR3 is CATSRALLSYEQYF. In nucleotides, the CDR3 is TGTGCCACCAGCAGAGCTCTCCTGTCCTACGAGCAGTACTTC.

The chain joins TRBV10-2 to TRBJ1-4; unclear D gene. V lost 2 bases to trimming and J lost 0 bases, with 4 bases between them. In germline, CDR1 is WSHSY, CDR2 SAAADI. This CDR3 has 14 amino acids. Written as DNA, the CDR3 is TGCGCCAGCAGTGAGACAGCAACTAATGAAAAACTGTTTTTT. Protein product: CASSETATNEKLFF.

The genes are TRBV5-1 and TRBJ2-2, with 9 bases that match TRBD2. The CDR3 runs to 17 residues. V was clipped by 0 bases and J by 1 base; unmatched bases: 4. The germline V gene encodes CDR1 SGHRS and CDR2 YFSETQ. In nucleotides, the CDR3 is TGCGCCAGCAGCTTGGGTAGCGGGAGCCGGAACACCGGGGAGCTGTTTTTT. Protein: CASSLGSGSRNTGELFF.

J is TRBJ2-7 and V is TRBV4-1, with D possibly matching TRBD2 (5 bases). The CDR3 consists of 14 residues. Germline V lookup: CDR1 MGHRA, CDR2 YSYEKL. Trimming took 3 bases from V and 4 from J, leaving 13 bases between them. This CDR3 is CASSQDSLAYEQYF. CDR3 bases: TGCGCCAGCAGCCAGGACTCCTTAGCGTACGAGCAGTACTTC.

The chain links TRBV12-3 or TRBV12-4 to TRBJ1-2; 8 bases agree with TRBD1. V was clipped by 6 bases and J by 4 bases; unmatched bases: 4. This CDR3 has 13 residues. The CDR3 is CASRQGVFYGYTF. The CDR3 region has the DNA TGTGCCAGCAGACAGGGGGTCTTCTATGGCTACACCTTC.

In this sample, this clone turned up a few times. This sequence joins TRBV3-1 (or the pseudogene TRBV3-2) and TRBJ2-7; TRBD2 is a possible D gene (6 bases). The V end lost 1 base, the J end lost 3 bases, and 10 bases lay between the germline ends. In germline, CDR1 is LGHDT, CDR2 YNNKEL (reference sequence). The CDR3 spans 14 residues. CDR3 protein: CASSQGGANYEQYF. CDR3 coding DNA: TGTGCCAGCAGCCAAGGCGGGGCGAACTACGAGCAGTACTTC.

This clone has a handful of counts. The chain uses TRBV15 and TRBJ1-2; 9 bases are a match to TRBD1. The V segment lost 1 base and the J segment 7 bases; nucleotides outside the gene matches: 7. Germline lookup yields CDR1 LNHNV and CDR2 YYDKDF (reference sequence). The CDR3 is 15 residues long. The CDR3 region has the DNA TGTGCCACCAGCAGAGCTTCGGGACAGGGCGGTGGCTACACCTTC. Translation: CATSRASGQGGGYTF.

J is TRBJ2-2 and V is TRBV7-2; D uncertain. The CDR3 is made up of 14 amino acids. Germline CDR1 SGHTA, CDR2 FQGNSA. V was shortened by 3 bases and J by 2 bases, with 7 bases between the two germline ends. The CDR3 DNA reads TGTGCCAGCAGCTTTGGCGGAAACACCGGGGAGCTGTTTTTT. It translates to CASSFGGNTGELFF.

V and J are TRBV4-2 and TRBJ2-2, with TRBD2 identical over 8 bases. V lost 0 bases, J lost 7 bases, and 13 bases stayed unmatched. The CDR3 loop spans 18 amino acids. Germline V gives CDR1 LGHNA, CDR2 YNFKEQ. CDR3 coding DNA: TGTGCCAGCAGCCAAGACGAAGCGGGAGTCGGGTATGGCGGGGAGCTGTTTTTT. Its translation: CASSQDEAGVGYGGELFF.

The chain joins TRBV5-3 to TRBJ2-7, with TRBD2 matching 16 bases. TRBV5-3 is marked as an open reading frame, function uncertain. The length of the CDR3 is 17 residues. Germline trimming cut 3 bases from V and 5 bases from J; bases unmatched to any gene: 8. Here the CDR3 reads CARSSGLAGGPFHEQYF. As DNA, the CDR3 is TGTGCCAGAAGCTCGGGACTAGCGGGAGGGCCTTTCCACGAGCAGTACTTC.

The chain joins TRBV5-1 to TRBJ1-1; the D is unclear. The germline CDR1 and CDR2 sequences are SGHRS and YFSETQ. Trimming left V 1 base short and J 1 base short, with 11 bases between. This CDR3 has 15 residues. CDR3: CASSLTTMTNTEAFF. The CDR3 DNA reads TGCGCCAGCAGCTTGACGACAATGACGAACACTGAAGCTTTCTTT. The full variable domain, in which reference TRBV5-1 and TRBJ1-1 provide the parts outside the CDR3, is KAGVTQTPRYLIKTRGQQVTLSCSPISGHRSVSWYQQTPGQGLQFLFEYFSETQRNKGNFPGRFSGRQFSNSRSEMNVSTLELGDSALYLCASSLTTMTNTEAFFGQGTRLTVV.

As regards this clone: This CDR3 is also generated by other DNA sequences in the sample. The chain couples TRBV5-1 to TRBJ2-1; TRBD1 matches at 8 bases. This CDR3 comprises 15 residues. Germline V lookup: CDR1 SGHRS, CDR2 YFSETQ. V lost 3 bases and J lost 1; bases outside the gene matches: 3. CDR3: CASSSGQGSYNEQFF. CDR3 sequence (DNA): TGCGCCAGCAGCTCCGGACAGGGTTCCTACAATGAGCAGTTCTTC.

The V gene is TRBV19, the J gene TRBJ1-6, with 8 bases identical to TRBD1. CDR1 and CDR2 from the germline V gene are LNHDA and SQIVND (reference sequence). The ends lost 9 bases at V and 6 bases at J; junction bases unmatched: 4. The CDR3 loop spans 13 amino acids. Here the CDR3 reads CASGTGGNSPLHF. The CDR3 bases are TGTGCCAGCGGGACAGGAGGTAATTCACCCCTCCACTTT.

The rearrangement joins TRBV30 to TRBJ2-1, with a possible D match to TRBD1 (5 bases). In germline, CDR1 is GTSNPN, CDR2 SVGIG (reference sequence). The V and J ends lost 8 bases and 5 bases respectively, with 10 bases between them. The CDR3 extends over 11 amino acids. CDR3: CAVTQDNEQFF. The CDR3 DNA reads as TGTGCCGTAACACAGGACAATGAGCAGTTCTTC.

The chain recombines TRBV7-3 with TRBJ2-7; 8 bases fit TRBD1. Germline assignment: CDR1 SGHTA and CDR2 FQGTGA. The CDR3 spans 15 residues. With V trimmed by 2 bases and J by 2 bases, 5 bases remained unmatched. The CDR3 DNA reads TGTGCCAGCAGCTTAGCAGGGGGCGTCACCTACGAGCAGTACTTC. The encoded protein is CASSLAGGVTYEQYF.

The V and J genes are TRBV6-2 or TRBV6-3 and TRBJ1-1; D uncertain. From germline, CDR1 is MNHEY and CDR2 SVGEGT. V was shortened by 6 bases and J by 1 base, with 15 bases between the two germline ends. The CDR3 length is 15 residues. In nucleotides, the CDR3 is TGTGCCAGCAGCCGACCGGCGGGCTGGAACACTGAAGCTTTCTTT. Residues: CASSRPAGWNTEAFF.

The gene calls are TRBV7-6 and TRBJ1-1; 10 bases agree with TRBD1. The CDR3 extends over 14 amino acids. V lost 4 bases and J lost 5; bases outside the gene matches: 4. Per germline, CDR1 SGHVS and CDR2 FNYEAQ. CDR3 in amino acids: CASSSTGGGTEAFF. For the CDR3, the DNA is TGTGCCAGCAGCTCGACAGGGGGCGGGACTGAAGCTTTCTTT.

There are a few counts of this clone. The rearrangement links TRBV10-3 to TRBJ1-4, with D tentatively TRBD1 (5 bases). Germline V CDR1 and CDR2: ENHRY, SYGVKD. Deletions cut 6 bases from V and 0 bases from J, with 11 bases between. This CDR3 spans 15 amino acids. CDR3 DNA: TGTGCCATCAGAGGAGGGGCTTCAACTAATGAAAAACTGTTTTTT. Amino acids: CAIRGGASTNEKLFF.

This rearrangement joins TRBV18 to TRBJ1-3; 7 bases map to TRBD1. Trimming took 0 bases from V and 1 from J; bases not matched to a gene: 9. Germline loops: CDR1 KGHSH, CDR2 LQKENI. The CDR3 loop spans 18 amino acids. The CDR3 spells CASSPPRAGGTSGNTIYF. The CDR3 nucleotides are TGTGCCAGCTCACCACCGCGGGCAGGGGGAACTTCTGGAAACACCATATATTTT.

The gene calls are TRBV5-5 and TRBJ2-7, with a possible D match to TRBD2 (5 bases). The CDR3 runs 14 residues. Trimming removed 4 bases from V and 2 bases from J, with 13 bases in between. In germline, CDR1 is SGHKS, CDR2 YYEKEE (reference sequence). CDR3 in DNA: TGTGCCAGCAGCCCTACTAGTGGCCCCTACGAGCAGTACTTC. Its translation: CASSPTSGPYEQYF.

The V gene is TRBV7-8, the J gene TRBJ1-1, with 7 bases fitting TRBD1. V was clipped by 4 bases and J by 3 bases; unmatched bases: 5. The CDR3 covers 14 residues. Per germline, CDR1 SGHVS and CDR2 FQNEAQ. CDR3 nucleotide sequence: TGTGCCAGCAGCTCGACAGGGTACCACACTGAAGCTTTCTTT. Translating gives CASSSTGYHTEAFF. The entire variable domain, with the rest obtained from reference TRBV7-8 and TRBJ1-1, is as follows: GAGVSQSPRYKVAKRGQDVALRCDPISGHVSLFWYQQALGQGPEFLTYFQNEAQLDKSGLPSDRFFAERPEGSVSTLKIQRTQQEDSAVYLCASSSTGYHTEAFFGQGTRLTVV.

The CDR3 protein is CASSAYGTFQETQYF. DNA for the CDR3: TGTGCCAGCAGCGCATACGGGACTTTCCAAGAGACCCAGTACTTC. The rearrangement uses TRBV9 and TRBJ2-5, with D perhaps matching TRBD2 (6 bases). Germline-derived CDR1 and CDR2 are SGDLS and YYNGEE. V was shortened by 3 bases and J by 1 base, with 13 bases between the two germline ends. The CDR3 is 15 residues long.

The CDR3 nucleotides read TGTGCCAGCACCCAGCGGGAGGGGCCCTACAATGAGCAGTTCTTC. This sequence encodes CASTQREGPYNEQFF. V is TRBV2 and J is TRBJ2-1, with TRBD2 matching 10 bases. This CDR3 comprises 15 residues. The trim removed 7 bases at V and 2 bases at J, leaving 5 bases unmatched. Germline V CDR1 and CDR2: SNHLY, FYNNEI.

J is TRBJ2-3 and V is TRBV5-1; 8 nucleotides match TRBD2. The germline V gene has CDR1 SGHRS and CDR2 YFSETQ. The CDR3 sequence is 16 residues long. V dropped 6 bases and J dropped 1; count of bases not matched to a gene: 10. CDR3 DNA: TGCGCCAGCAACCCCGGCGGGGGGCGCGGCACAGATACGCAGTATTTT. This gives the protein CASNPGGGRGTDTQYF.

This clone was seen only a few times. The chain employs TRBV5-5 and TRBJ2-3; 9 positions agree with TRBD1. The CDR3 extends over 15 amino acids. Trimming at V came to 2 bases and at J to 6 bases, leaving 7 bases not matched to a gene. Germline CDR1 and CDR2: SGHKS and YYEKEE (reference sequence). CDR3 bases: TGTGCCAGCAGCTTTACAGGGGGCTCGGGGGATACGCAGTATTTT. This translates into CASSFTGGSGDTQYF.

In its sample, this clone was seen a few times. This chain connects TRBV5-8 to TRBJ2-5; D uncertain. Trimming removed 0 bases from V and 0 bases from J, with 6 bases in between. Germline V CDR1 and CDR2: SGHTS, YDEGEE. The CDR3 runs to 14 residues. CDR3 coding DNA: TGTGCCAGCAGCTTGGTACGGTACCAAGAGACCCAGTACTTC. Protein sequence: CASSLVRYQETQYF.